These 3 T cell receptor beta chains came from one sample sequenced in a study of cytomegalovirus exposure and HLA in healthy donors. PCR primers comprised 60 Vbeta and 13 Jbeta primers. Clones were read by immunoSEQ multiplex PCR, and TCRdb kept only the in-frame ones, dropping some. This table lists 200,000 to 250,000 clones. The sequenced material came from PBMCs. These receptors came from a girl aged 2 to 10 in good health and CMV-seropositive.

The V gene is TRBV18, the J gene TRBJ1-2; 9 bases line up with TRBD1. The J segment lost 3 bases and the V segment lost 0 bases, leaving 2 bases of the junction unmatched. There are 15 residues in the CDR3. In germline, CDR1 is KGHSH, CDR2 LQKENI. The CDR3 region is CASSPPGQGDYGYTF. In nucleotides, the CDR3 is TGTGCCAGCTCACCACCGGGACAGGGTGACTATGGCTACACCTTC.

The rearrangement uses TRBV28 and TRBJ1-5; no reliable D call. This CDR3 contains 15 residues. The ends were cut back, 2 bases at V and 0 bases at J, with 8 bases in the middle. Germline V gives CDR1 MDHEN, CDR2 SYDVKM. CDR3 residues: CASSLIKLSNQPQHF. CDR3 DNA: TGTGCCAGCAGTTTAATTAAACTTAGCAATCAGCCCCAGCATTTT.

The rearrangement uses TRBV29-1 and TRBJ2-3, with TRBD2 identical over 8 bases. The CDR3 runs 14 residues. V was clipped by 8 bases and J by 6 bases; unmatched bases: 13. Germline values: CDR1 SQVTM, CDR2 ANQGSEA. The DNA of the CDR3 is TGCAGCTCGATCGAAGCGGGAGTCTCCGATACGCAGTATTTT. Its protein product is CSSIEAGVSDTQYF.